This entry lists 21 T cell receptor beta chains sequenced from one sample in a study of CD8 T cells in Susac syndrome (dated by TCRdb to between 2019 and 2020). Receptors were amplified or captured by the immunoSEQ multiplex PCR assay. RNA was extracted using the RNeasy kit, and roughly 0.5 to 1 microgram was reverse transcribed with random hexamers. Using fastp trimming at Q25 and MiXCR clonotype assembly, TCRdb reanalyzed the public sequencing data and kept in-frame beta chains. Entries that share a CDR3 protein sequence are merged under the most common genes and DNA. The sample profile shows under 200,000 distinct CDR3 sequences; over 85% of them were found once. 0.1% of the sample belongs to the ten largest clones. Sequenced material: CD4+ T cells from PBMCs. The receptor set was obtained from a human donor in good health.

The chain is built from TRBV5-1 and TRBJ2-1, with 14 bases lining up with TRBD2. The ends lost 3 bases at V and 5 bases at J; junction bases unmatched: 4. Germline V gene lookup returns CDR1 SGHRS and CDR2 YFSETQ. The CDR3 has 16 residues. The CDR3 loop reads CASSWTSGRTDNEQFF. The CDR3 DNA reads as TGCGCCAGCAGCTGGACTAGCGGGAGGACAGACAATGAGCAGTTCTTC.

The chain has TRBV20-1 and TRBJ1-5; 9 bases are a match to TRBD1. Germline V CDR1 and CDR2: DFQATT, SNEGSKA (reference sequence). The V and J ends lost 4 bases and 5 bases, in that order; junction bases with no gene match: 3. The CDR3 is 13 residues long. The CDR3 DNA reads as TGCAGTGCTATCCGGGACAGGGATCAGCCCCAGCATTTT. Amino acids: CSAIRDRDQPQHF.

The chain recombines TRBV6-1 with TRBJ2-1; 9 bases map to TRBD2. Germline V CDR1 and CDR2: MNHNS, SASEGT. Trimming took 7 bases from V and 4 from J; bases not matched to a gene: 8. The CDR3 sequence is 15 residues long. As DNA, the CDR3 is TGTGCCAGCATCGTGCTAGCGGGAAAGTACAATGAGCAGTTCTTC. Its protein product is CASIVLAGKYNEQFF.

J is TRBJ2-3 and V is TRBV18, with 8 bases lining up with TRBD1. V gave up 0 bases and J gave up 5 bases; unmatched junction bases: 7. CDR3 size: 16 residues. From germline, CDR1 is KGHSH and CDR2 LQKENI. CDR3 residues: CASSPPSGQVLDTQYF. The CDR3 nucleotides are TGTGCCAGCTCACCACCGTCGGGACAGGTTTTAGATACGCAGTATTTT. The complete variable domain, with remaining parts taken from reference TRBV18 and TRBJ2-3, reads NAGVMQNPRHLVRRRGQEARLRCSPMKGHSHVYWYRQLPEEGLKFMVYLQKENIIDESGMPKERFSAEFPKEGPSILRIQQVVRGDSAAYFCASSPPSGQVLDTQYFGPGTRLTVL.

The chain has TRBV25-1 and TRBJ2-3; D is perhaps TRBD1 or TRBD2 (5 bases each). Germline values: CDR1 MGHDK, CDR2 SYGVNS. CDR3 length: 12 amino acids. Between the trimmed V and J ends, which lost 2 bases and 7 bases, there was a span of 7 bases. For the CDR3, the DNA is TGTGCCAGCAGTGAAGGGACGTATACGCAGTATTTT. This gives the protein CASSEGTYTQYF.

This CDR3 is CASREGFDNEQFF. The CDR3 coding sequence is TGCGCCAGCAGGGAAGGGTTCGACAATGAGCAGTTCTTC. The J gene is TRBJ2-1, the V gene TRBV5-1; no firm D call. The length of the CDR3 is 13 residues. In germline, CDR1 is SGHRS, CDR2 YFSETQ. V shed 5 bases and J shed 5 bases, with 11 bases lying between them.

Only one count was recorded for this clonotype. The CDR3 nucleotides are TGTGCCAGCAGTGCCCCAAATGGGGCCACCGGGGAGCTGTTTTTT. Amino acid sequence: CASSAPNGATGELFF. The chain couples TRBV25-1 to TRBJ2-2; tentatively, D is TRBD1 (5 bases). Deletions cut 4 bases from V and 4 bases from J, with 13 bases between. The CDR3 contains 15 residues. Germline V gene sequence: CDR1 MGHDK, CDR2 SYGVNS. Variable domain in full (rest from reference TRBV25-1 and TRBJ2-2): EADIYQTPRYLVIGTGKKITLECSQTMGHDKMYWYQQDPGMELHLIHYSYGVNSTEKGDLSSESTVSRIRTEHFPLTLESARPSHTSQYLCASSAPNGATGELFFGEGSRLTVL.

The chain couples TRBV21-1 to TRBJ2-7; the table's D call TRBD2 went unverified against the DNA. TRBV21-1 is described as a pseudogene. The CDR3 totals 16 residues. CDR3 sequence reads: CASSKDLAGASYEQYF. The CDR3 DNA sequence: TGTGCCAGCAGCAAAGATTTAGCGGGGGCCTCCTACGAGCAGTACTTC.

The chain combines TRBV24-1 with TRBJ2-1; D is unresolved. The germline V and J ends were trimmed by 7 bases and 5 bases, with 11 bases remaining between them. Germline V lookup: CDR1 KGHDR, CDR2 SFDVKD. This CDR3 has 13 amino acids. The CDR3 DNA sequence: TGTGCCACCAGGAAGACTGGTAACAATGAGCAGTTCTTC. Its translation is CATRKTGNNEQFF.

CDR3 amino acids: CASSKGLNQPQHF. The CDR3 nucleotides read TGTGCCAGCAGTAAGGGGCTGAATCAGCCCCAGCATTTT. This chain links TRBV6-5 with TRBJ1-5, with D tentatively TRBD1 (5 bases). The CDR3 totals 13 residues. Between the trimmed V and J ends, which lost 5 bases and 4 bases, there was a span of 9 bases. Germline V lookup: CDR1 MNHEY, CDR2 SVGAGI.

The chain recombines TRBV7-2 with TRBJ1-1, with a tentative D call TRBD1 (5 bases). Per the germline V gene, CDR1 is SGHTA and CDR2 is FQGNSA. The V and J ends lost 1 base and 4 bases respectively, with 13 bases between them. CDR3 length equals 15 residues. CDR3 amino acids: CASSLVQGWSTEAFF. In DNA form, the CDR3 reads TGTGCCAGCAGCTTAGTGCAGGGATGGAGCACTGAAGCTTTCTTT.

The chain couples TRBV29-1 to TRBJ2-1; 10 nucleotides align to TRBD2. The J segment lost 5 bases and the V segment lost 3 bases, leaving 4 bases of the junction unmatched. Germline loops: CDR1 SQVTM, CDR2 ANQGSEA. The CDR3 totals 14 residues. This CDR3 reads CSVDALAGDNEQFF. The CDR3 coding sequence is TGCAGCGTTGACGCGCTAGCGGGGGACAATGAGCAGTTCTTC.

This CDR3 is CASSQALDSPLHF. The CDR3 nucleotides read TGTGCCAGCAGCCAAGCCTTGGACTCACCCCTCCACTTT. V and J are TRBV14 and TRBJ1-6; D remains unclear. Germline V gene data show CDR1 as SGHDN and CDR2 as FVKESK. This CDR3 has 13 residues. Trimming stripped 1 base from V and 10 bases from J, with 8 bases between.

This chain connects TRBV24-1 to TRBJ1-1, with 7 bases identical to TRBD1. V was pared by 6 bases and J by 8 bases, with 5 bases of the junction left unmatched. The germline V gene encodes CDR1 KGHDR and CDR2 SFDVKD. The CDR3 length is 12 residues. The CDR3, as DNA: TGTGCCACCAGTAGGACAGGCAGCGAAGCTTTCTTT. As protein: CATSRTGSEAFF.

This chain uses TRBV9 with TRBJ1-4, with 7 positions matching TRBD1. Germline CDR1 is SGDLS and CDR2 is YYNGEE. The V gene end was trimmed by 2 bases and the J gene end by 6 bases; junction bases not matched to a gene: 1. The CDR3 consists of 13 residues. CDR3: CASSVDRDEKLFF. The CDR3 nucleotides are TGTGCCAGCAGCGTCGACAGGGATGAAAAACTGTTTTTT.

The V and J genes are TRBV7-9 and TRBJ2-1; D is perhaps TRBD1 or TRBD2 (5 bases each). CDR1 is SEHNR and CDR2 is FQNEAQ in the germline V gene (reference sequence). The CDR3 is made up of 17 amino acids. V was trimmed by 5 bases and J by 3 bases, leaving 20 bases between them. For the CDR3, the DNA is TGTGCCAGCAGCACGATCCCGGGACGGGGCAGCTACAATGAGCAGTTCTTC. The encoded protein is CASSTIPGRGSYNEQFF.

The chain links TRBV5-1 to TRBJ2-1; D is possibly TRBD1 (6 bases). The germline V and J ends were trimmed by 1 base and 6 bases, with 14 bases remaining between them. Germline V gives CDR1 SGHRS, CDR2 YFSETQ. The CDR3 contains 15 residues. CDR3 protein: CASSLTRQGSNEQFF. In nucleotides, the CDR3 is TGCGCCAGCAGCTTGACCCGGCAGGGGAGCAATGAGCAGTTCTTC.

The rearrangement joins TRBV29-1 to TRBJ2-1; 11 bases are a match to TRBD2. V was clipped by 4 bases and J by 5 bases; unmatched bases: 10. The CDR3 runs 16 residues. The germline CDR1 and CDR2 sequences are SQVTM and ANQGSEA. The CDR3 region is CSVAAPGTSGHNEQFF. As DNA, the CDR3 is TGCAGCGTTGCCGCCCCGGGGACTAGCGGTCACAATGAGCAGTTCTTC.

V usage is TRBV18 and J usage is TRBJ2-1; the D is unclear. The CDR3 runs to 15 residues. V lost 3 bases to trimming and J lost 9 bases, with 18 bases between them. The V gene's germline CDR1 is KGHSH and CDR2 LQKENI. The CDR3, as DNA: TGTGCCAGCTCACCCACAAGGGTTCCTGTGGGTGAGCAGTTCTTC. This sequence encodes CASSPTRVPVGEQFF.

CDR3 bases: TGCGCCAGCAGCTTGGTAGCGGGACCCGGCACAGATACGCAGTATTTT. Protein sequence: CASSLVAGPGTDTQYF. The gene calls are TRBV5-1 and TRBJ2-3, with 8 bases aligning to TRBD2. Per germline, CDR1 SGHRS and CDR2 YFSETQ. The CDR3 runs to 16 residues. J gave up 1 base and V 0 bases, and 4 bases lay outside the gene matches.

The V gene is TRBV9, the J gene TRBJ2-3, with 7 nucleotides matching TRBD2. CDR1 and CDR2 from the germline V gene are SGDLS and YYNGEE. The V segment lost 0 bases and the J segment 2 bases; nucleotides outside the gene matches: 6. The CDR3 loop spans 16 amino acids. CDR3 protein: CASSVDRGGVTDTQYF. CDR3 DNA: TGTGCCAGCAGCGTAGATCGCGGGGGAGTCACAGATACGCAGTATTTT.